This TCR beta chain was profiled in a study of blood T cell repertoires in COVID-19 (TCRdb year 2020). The study in broad terms: Samples covering the acute and convalescent phases of COVID-19 were provided by collaborators in the United States, Italy and Spain. The samples were drawn from two sources: the first 160 participants of the ongoing ImmuneRACE study, and 1,200 or so subjects contributed by 6 global collaborators. Deeply sampled blood TCRbeta repertoires from subjects exposed to, actively infected with, or recovered from COVID-19 were included in the dataset. Where HLA class I and class II types were available, the types were taken from metadata supplied by the sample provider, not from assay-based typing. The prospective study material was composed of cDNA or gDNA derived from T cells, B-cell-depleted T cells, or PBMCs. A de-identified subject ID, COVID-19 status, age in years and sex were almost always included in the sample metadata. A freely available public database, intended as a resource for researchers studying the immune response to SARS-CoV-2, is where the repertoires were released.

Summary of the overall study and its limitations: The quantity of clinical and demographic metadata differed by source and by participant and was supplied without curation.

Another Seattle source contributed samples from volunteer blood donors who had recovered from COVID-19. Collaborating institutions collected whole blood in K2EDTA tubes following their own protocols. For TCRbeta analysis, collaborators shipped samples in one of three forms: frozen whole blood, isolated PBMCs, or DNA extracted from either of those sample types. The immunoSEQ Assay, a bias-controlled multiplex PCR, was used to amplify TCRbeta CDR3 regions from genomic DNA. The source study handled its data this way. The number of nucleated cells in each sample was estimated from the amplification of reference gene primers within the assay. To quantify the absolute abundance of each unique TCRbeta CDR3 rearrangement, sequence reads were collapsed and filtered. For each sample, productive Simpson clonality was calculated by taking the square root of Simpson's diversity index across productive rearrangements. TCRdb took this table from immuneACCESS and kept in-frame rearrangements with V and J called. Such tables lack part of the clones; where checked against another copy, unresolved V genes explain under half of the gap, and the rest is unexplained. That table gives V, J and clone size, and the DNA gave D and trimming. The sample table holds about 260,000 clones, of which roughly 84% were seen once. The ten largest clonotypes hold over 1.5% of the sample.

At the junction V is shortened by 3 bases and J by 0 bases, with 19 bases in between. The germline V gene gives CDR1 as SGHRS and CDR2 as YFSETQ. The CDR3 covers 18 residues, taking in both the cysteine and the phenylalanine. The entry retains the CDR3 DNA only, 54 bases that are in frame from base 1. As to this clone: The antigen this receptor binds is unknown. Base qualities are missing; no much larger clone stands one base away.

The sample comprised peripheral blood. This clonotype was sampled from a woman in her 40s who had recovered from COVID-19. Rearrangement joined TRBV5-1 to TRBJ2-1; a confident D gene designation cannot be given. The nucleotide sequence reads as follows: TGCGCCAGCAGCTCGATATTTACTAAGCTTCTCTCCTACAATGAGCAGTTCTTC. This gives the protein CASSSIFTKLLSYNEQFF.